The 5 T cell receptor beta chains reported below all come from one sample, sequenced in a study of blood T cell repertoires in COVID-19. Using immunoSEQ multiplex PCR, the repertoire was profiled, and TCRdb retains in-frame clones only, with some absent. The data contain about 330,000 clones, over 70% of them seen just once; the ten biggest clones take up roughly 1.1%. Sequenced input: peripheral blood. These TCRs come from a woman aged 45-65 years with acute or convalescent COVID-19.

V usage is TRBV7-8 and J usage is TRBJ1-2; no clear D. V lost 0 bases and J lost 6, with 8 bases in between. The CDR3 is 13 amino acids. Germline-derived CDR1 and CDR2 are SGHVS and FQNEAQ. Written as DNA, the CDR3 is TGTGCCAGCAGCTTAGCTGAGGGCGATGGCTACACCTTC. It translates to CASSLAEGDGYTF.

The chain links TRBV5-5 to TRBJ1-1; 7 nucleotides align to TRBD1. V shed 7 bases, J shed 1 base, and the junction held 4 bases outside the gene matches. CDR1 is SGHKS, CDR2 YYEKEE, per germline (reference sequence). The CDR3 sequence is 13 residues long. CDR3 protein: CASGGTENTEAFF. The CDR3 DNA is TGTGCCAGCGGAGGGACAGAGAACACTGAAGCTTTCTTT.

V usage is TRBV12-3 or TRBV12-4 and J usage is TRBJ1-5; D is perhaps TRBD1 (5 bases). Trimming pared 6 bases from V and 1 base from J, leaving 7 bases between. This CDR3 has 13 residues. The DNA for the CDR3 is TGTGCCAGCAGGACAGCCAGCAATCAGCCCCAGCATTTT. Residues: CASRTASNQPQHF.

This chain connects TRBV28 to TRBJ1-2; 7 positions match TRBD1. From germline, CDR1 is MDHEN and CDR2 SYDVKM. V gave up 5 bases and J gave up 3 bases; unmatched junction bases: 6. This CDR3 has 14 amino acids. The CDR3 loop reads CASSVQGSHYGYTF. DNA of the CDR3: TGTGCCAGCAGTGTACAGGGGTCTCACTATGGCTACACCTTC.

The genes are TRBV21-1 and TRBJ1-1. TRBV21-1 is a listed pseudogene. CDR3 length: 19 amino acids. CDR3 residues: CASSNCPWGGWGTLLPPHF. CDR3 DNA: TGTGCCAGCAGCAACTGCCCTTGGGGGGGTTGGGGGACTCTCCTCCCTCCTCATTTT.